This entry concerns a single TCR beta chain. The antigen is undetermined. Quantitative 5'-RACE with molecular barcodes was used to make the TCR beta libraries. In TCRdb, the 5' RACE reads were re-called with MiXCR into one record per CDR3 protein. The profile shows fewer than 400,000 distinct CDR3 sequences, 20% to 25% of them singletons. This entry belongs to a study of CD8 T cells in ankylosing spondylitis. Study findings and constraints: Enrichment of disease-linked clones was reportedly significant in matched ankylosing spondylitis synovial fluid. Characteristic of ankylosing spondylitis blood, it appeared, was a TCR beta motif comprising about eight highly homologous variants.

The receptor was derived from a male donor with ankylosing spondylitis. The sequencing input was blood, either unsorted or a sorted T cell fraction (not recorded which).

The CDR3 region has the DNA TGTGCCAGCAACCTAGCGGGGAACTACAATGAGCAGTTCTTC. This sequence encodes CASNLAGNYNEQFF. This chain joins TRBV14 and TRBJ2-1, with 9 nucleotides matching TRBD2. Germline CDR1 and CDR2: SGHDN and FVKESK. This CDR3 has 14 amino acids. The junction had 4 bases not matched to a gene; V was cut back by 7 bases and J by 3 bases.